These T cell receptor beta chains were read from a single sample in a study of blood T cell repertoires in COVID-19. Profiled with immunoSEQ multiplex PCR; TCRdb holds only in-frame clones, not every one. Of some 200,000 clones detected, 80% to 85% appear once; the ten largest clones hold 8% to 9.5%. The sample was PBMCs or T cells enriched from blood (not recorded which). The receptors stem from a woman between 45 and 65 years old with acute COVID-19. CDR3s include the opening cysteine and the closing phenylalanine or tryptophan. A D gene is named only where the DNA matches it firmly. The listing skips clone size in some rows; elsewhere it reads once, few, many or a size class.

j_call: TRBJ2-3; clone_size: NA; v_call: TRBV5-1; d_call: TRBD2; cdr3_nt: TGCGCCAGCAGCCGCGGACTAGCGGGGGAGACAGATACGCAGTATTTT; cdr3_aa: CASSRGLAGETDTQYF
j_call: TRBJ1-5; clone_size: NA; v_call: TRBV5-5; d_call: TRBD1; cdr3_nt: TGTGCCAGCAGCCAACAGGGGCTCAATCAGCCCCAGCATTTT; cdr3_aa: CASSQQGLNQPQHF
j_call: TRBJ2-3; clone_size: NA; v_call: TRBV6-2/TRBV6-3; d_call: TRBD2; cdr3_nt: TGTGCCAGCAGTTACGAAGAGCGGGGGGGAACAGATACGCAGTATTTT; cdr3_aa: CASSYEERGGTDTQYF
j_call: TRBJ2-3; clone_size: NA; v_call: TRBV7-2; d_call: TRBD1; cdr3_nt: TGTGCCAGCAGCAGACAGTCAGGGACAGGGGTTGGAGATACGCAGTATTTT; cdr3_aa: CASSRQSGTGVGDTQYF
j_call: TRBJ1-1; clone_size: NA; v_call: TRBV24-1; d_call: NA; cdr3_nt: TGTGCCACCAGTGATGGACAGAACACTGAAGCTTTCTTT; cdr3_aa: CATSDGQNTEAFF
j_call: TRBJ2-3; clone_size: NA; v_call: TRBV3-1/TRBV3-2; d_call: TRBD1; cdr3_nt: TGTGCCAGCAGAGGGACAGTTAGCTCGGTCACAGATACGCAGTATTTT; cdr3_aa: CASRGTVSSVTDTQYF
j_call: TRBJ1-4; clone_size: once; v_call: TRBV5-1; d_call: NA; cdr3_nt: TGCGCCAGCAGTCGGACCGGGGGTGGCTCTGGACTGTTTTTT; cdr3_aa: CASSRTGGGSGLFF
j_call: TRBJ2-7; clone_size: NA; v_call: TRBV7-2; d_call: TRBD2; cdr3_nt: TGTGCCAGCAGCTCAAAGGGACTAGCGGGGGGGCTGTACGAGCAGTACTTC; cdr3_aa: CASSSKGLAGGLYEQYF
j_call: TRBJ1-5; clone_size: NA; v_call: TRBV19; d_call: NA; cdr3_nt: TGTGCCAGTAGTGTTCATAATCAGCCCCAGCATTTT; cdr3_aa: CASSVHNQPQHF
j_call: TRBJ1-2; clone_size: NA; v_call: TRBV7-8; d_call: NA; cdr3_nt: TGTGCCAGCAGCATACAGGGTAGCTATGGCTACACCTTC; cdr3_aa: CASSIQGSYGYTF
j_call: TRBJ2-3; clone_size: NA; v_call: TRBV20-1; d_call: TRBD2; cdr3_nt: TGCAGTGCTAGTCTAGCGGCAGCGGGAGATACGCAGTATTTT; cdr3_aa: CSASLAAAGDTQYF
j_call: TRBJ1-2; clone_size: NA; v_call: TRBV5-4; d_call: NA; cdr3_nt: TGTGCCAGCAGCTCGTCAGGGGATGGCTACACCTTC; cdr3_aa: CASSSSGDGYTF
j_call: TRBJ1-5; clone_size: NA; v_call: TRBV2; d_call: NA; cdr3_nt: TGTGCCAGCAGCCGGAGCAATCAGCCCCAGCATTTT; cdr3_aa: CASSRSNQPQHF
j_call: TRBJ1-2; clone_size: NA; v_call: TRBV2; d_call: NA; cdr3_nt: TGTGCCAGCAAACTAGACAGGCCCTATGGCTACACCTTC; cdr3_aa: CASKLDRPYGYTF
j_call: TRBJ2-3; clone_size: NA; v_call: TRBV7-3; d_call: NA; cdr3_nt: TGTGCCAGCAGCTTAAGTCCGCAGGGCCCGCAGTATTTT; cdr3_aa: CASSLSPQGPQYF
j_call: TRBJ1-2; clone_size: NA; v_call: TRBV6-2/TRBV6-3; d_call: TRBD1; cdr3_nt: TGTGCCAGCAGTTACCCCTCGACAGGGAGTCATGGCTACACCTTC; cdr3_aa: CASSYPSTGSHGYTF
j_call: TRBJ2-1; clone_size: NA; v_call: TRBV7-2; d_call: NA; cdr3_nt: TGTGCCAGCAGCTCCGATAGCGGATACAATGAGCAGTTCTTC; cdr3_aa: CASSSDSGYNEQFF